This T cell receptor beta chain was captured in a study of CD8 T cells in Susac syndrome. Each multiple sclerosis control was a treatment-naive patient with relapsing-remitting disease that was either stable or active. The sample holds one count of this clonotype. Random-hexamer reverse transcription was applied to roughly 0.5 to 1 ug RNA. TCRdb analysed the immunoSEQ multiplex PCR reads with MiXCR anew, one entry per CDR3 protein. The table includes around 230,000 distinct CDR3 sequences, around 95% detected once. V lost 9 bases and J 1 base, leaving 9 bases between the germline ends. CDR3 length: 13 amino acids. Germline V gives CDR1 SNHLY, CDR2 FYNNEI.

This TCR was sampled from a human donor with multiple sclerosis. Input material: CD4+ T cells from PBMCs. This chain joins TRBV2 and TRBJ2-2; D not resolved. The CDR3 DNA follows: TGTGCCAGTCAACTCGAGAACACCGGGGAGCTGTTTTTT. It encodes CASQLENTGELFF. Filled out from reference TRBV2 and TRBJ2-2, the complete variable domain reads EPEVTQTPSHQVTQMGQEVILRCVPISNHLYFYWYRQILGQKVEFLVSFYNNEISEKSEIFDDQFSVERPDGSNFTLKIRSTKLEDSAMYFCASQLENTGELFFGEGSRLTVL.